Following are 26 T cell receptor beta chains from one sample sequenced in a study of T cell responses to AZD1222 COVID-19 vaccine (TCRdb year 2021). The method was the immunoSEQ multiplex PCR assay. The table comes from immuneACCESS by way of TCRdb, which keeps in-frame sequences with V and J called. Part of the clones is missing from these tables; in studies checked, under half for an unresolved V gene and the rest for unknown reasons. In this sample the table shows 150,000 or so clones, approximately 86% of which occur a single time. The ten largest account for roughly 7% of the sample. Read against the paper, the sample's time point label means: sample from adult after SARS-CoV-2 infection, after symptom onset. The source material was peripheral blood, sampled after recovery from COVID-19. These TCRs come from an adult who had recovered from COVID-19.

The chain carries TRBV27 and TRBJ2-1; D is possibly TRBD1 (7 bases). Trimming removed 8 bases from V and 6 bases from J, with 26 bases in between. Germline V lookup: CDR1 MNHEY, CDR2 SMNVEV (reference sequence). This CDR3 spans 17 amino acids. The chain's CDR3 is CASRVGRLRDRTNEQFF. DNA of the CDR3: TGTGCCAGCCGTGTCGGGAGACTGCGGGACAGAACCAATGAGCAGTTCTTC.

V gene TRBV2 combines with J gene TRBJ2-4, with D perhaps matching TRBD1 (5 bases). Trimming removed 10 bases at V and 5 bases at J, with 9 bases between. The germline gives CDR1 SNHLY, CDR2 FYNNEI. The CDR3 loop spans 11 amino acids. The DNA for the CDR3 is TGTGCCACTCAAGGGGAAAACATTCAGTACTTC. Protein sequence: CATQGENIQYF.

The V gene is TRBV7-2, the J gene TRBJ1-1; D gene unclear. The CDR3 runs to 18 residues. In germline, CDR1 is SGHTA, CDR2 FQGNSA. Between the trimmed V and J ends, which lost 2 bases and 2 bases, there was a span of 21 bases. CDR3 DNA: TGTGCCAGCAGCTTAATTAGTATCGGAGACACCAGAAACACTGAAGCTTTCTTT. Translation gives CASSLISIGDTRNTEAFF.

This chain connects TRBV3-1 (or the pseudogene TRBV3-2) to TRBJ2-2; no reliable D call. The CDR3 spans 13 residues. From germline, CDR1 is LGHDT and CDR2 YNNKEL (reference sequence). Trimming cost V 1 base and J 6 bases, with 6 bases left between them. The CDR3 nucleotides are TGTGCCAGCAGCCAAGGTCTTGCCGGGGAGCTGTTTTTT. Translated: CASSQGLAGELFF.

This clone came up once. The CDR3 DNA follows: TGTGCCAGCAGTTTAAGGGGAGGGCCTATTTCCTACGAGCAGTACTTC. It is translated as CASSLRGGPISYEQYF. This sequence joins TRBV28 and TRBJ2-7, with 7 bases that match TRBD2. After removal of 2 bases from V and 1 base from J, the junction contained 8 bases not matched to a gene. Germline V gene sequence: CDR1 MDHEN, CDR2 SYDVKM. The CDR3 contains 16 residues. Looking up the rest from reference TRBV28 and TRBJ2-7 gives the full variable domain: DVKVTQSSRYLVKRTGEKVFLECVQDMDHENMFWYRQDPGLGLRLIYFSYDVKMKEKGDIPEGYSVSREKKERFSLILESASTNQTSMYLCASSLRGGPISYEQYFGPGTRLTVT.

The gene calls are TRBV7-9 and TRBJ1-1; D unresolved. Trimming pared 4 bases from V and 10 bases from J, leaving 16 bases between. CDR3 size: 13 residues. Germline V gene data show CDR1 as SEHNR and CDR2 as FQNEAQ (reference sequence). As DNA, the CDR3 is TGTGCCAGCAGCTCGTCTTTATTAAGGTTAGCTTTCTTT. This encodes CASSSSLLRLAFF.

The V gene is TRBV9, the J gene TRBJ2-7; 13 bases match TRBD2. Germline V lookup: CDR1 SGDLS, CDR2 YYNGEE. V lost 4 bases, J lost 3 bases, and 4 bases stayed unmatched. The CDR3 covers 15 residues. CDR3 amino acids: CASSPRTSGGYEQYF. CDR3 DNA sequence: TGTGCCAGCAGCCCGAGGACTAGCGGGGGCTACGAGCAGTACTTC.

The chain is built from TRBV5-4 and TRBJ2-1; TRBD2 aligns across 7 bases. V lost 5 bases, J lost 8 bases, and 13 bases stayed unmatched. This CDR3 has 15 amino acids. Germline lookup yields CDR1 SGHNT and CDR2 YYREEE (reference sequence). CDR3 nucleotides: TGTGCCAGCAGTTGGACATCCGGGGGAGGGGATGAGCAGTTCTTC. Its protein is CASSWTSGGGDEQFF. Combining the CDR3 with reference TRBV5-4 and TRBJ2-1 gives the whole variable domain ETGVTQSPTHLIKTRGQQVTLRCSSQSGHNTVSWYQQALGQGPQFIFQYYREEENGRGNFPPRFSGLQFPNYSSELNVNALELDDSALYLCASSWTSGGGDEQFFGPGTRLTVL.

The V gene is TRBV13, the J gene TRBJ1-1; D might be TRBD1 (5 bases). CDR1 is PRHDT and CDR2 is FYEKMQ in the germline V gene (reference sequence). This CDR3 contains 16 residues. V lost 4 bases to trimming and J lost 1 base, with 16 bases between them. The CDR3 region has the DNA TGTGCCAGCAGCTCGCCCCTTGGGGCGACGAACACTGAAGCTTTCTTT. Protein: CASSSPLGATNTEAFF.

This chain joins TRBV5-4 and TRBJ2-7, with 9 bases aligning to TRBD1. V dropped 3 bases and J dropped 5; count of bases not matched to a gene: 6. Germline-derived CDR1 and CDR2 are SGHNT and YYREEE (reference sequence). The CDR3 has 14 residues. The CDR3 DNA sequence: TGTGCCAGCAGCTCCGGGACAGGGAGACACGAGCAGTACTTC. Translation gives CASSSGTGRHEQYF.

The V and J genes are TRBV7-2 and TRBJ1-5; D gene uncertain. Trimming removed 5 bases at V and 5 bases at J, with 19 bases between. This CDR3 comprises 16 residues. CDR1 and CDR2 (germline): SGHTA, FQGNSA. CDR3 nucleotides: TGTGCCAGCAGCCCTCAGGTTAGGGAAACAGATCAGCCCCAGCATTTT. This codes for CASSPQVRETDQPQHF. The full variable domain, completed using reference TRBV7-2 and TRBJ1-5, is GAGVSQSPSNKVTEKGKDVELRCDPISGHTALYWYRQSLGQGLEFLIYFQGNSAPDKSGLPSDRFSAERTGGSVSTLTIQRTQQEDSAVYLCASSPQVRETDQPQHFGDGTRLSIL.

A few counts support this clone. The genes are TRBV7-9 and TRBJ1-5; unclear D gene. The CDR3 is 17 amino acids. The germline V gene encodes CDR1 SEHNR and CDR2 FQNEAQ (reference sequence). V was clipped by 5 bases and J by 3 bases, with 20 bases between them. The CDR3 bases are TGTGCCAGCAGCCGCTCGGGTATCGACATCGCCAATCAGCCCCAGCATTTT. Translated: CASSRSGIDIANQPQHF.

This clone was counted once. The V call is TRBV19, the J call TRBJ2-2; TRBD2 matches 13 bases. Germline V CDR1 and CDR2: LNHDA, SQIVND (reference sequence). J gave up 0 bases and V 9 bases, and 4 bases lay outside the gene matches. This CDR3 comprises 16 residues. CDR3 amino acids: CASAGTSGANTGELFF. Written as DNA, the CDR3 is TGTGCCAGCGCCGGGACTAGCGGGGCGAACACCGGGGAGCTGTTTTTT.

The rearrangement links TRBV27 to TRBJ1-2, with 8 bases identical to TRBD1. Germline loops: CDR1 MNHEY, CDR2 SMNVEV (reference sequence). This CDR3 is 16 amino acids long. Trimming took 6 bases from V and 6 from J; bases not matched to a gene: 15. The chain's CDR3 is CASSSIRAGGANGYTF. The CDR3 DNA follows: TGTGCCAGCAGCTCCATCCGGGCAGGGGGCGCGAATGGCTACACCTTC.

This clone came up once. This chain joins TRBV28 and TRBJ2-1; TRBD2 agrees at 8 bases. V lost 5 bases to trimming and J lost 2 bases; unmatched junction nucleotides: 20. The CDR3 runs 20 residues. The germline V gene encodes CDR1 MDHEN and CDR2 SYDVKM. The CDR3, as DNA: TGTGCCAGCAGTGCCCCTCGAGCGGGAGAAGGGTTAGGGGCCTACAATGAGCAGTTCTTC. It codes for CASSAPRAGEGLGAYNEQFF. Combining the CDR3 with reference TRBV28 and TRBJ2-1 gives the whole variable domain DVKVTQSSRYLVKRTGEKVFLECVQDMDHENMFWYRQDPGLGLRLIYFSYDVKMKEKGDIPEGYSVSREKKERFSLILESASTNQTSMYLCASSAPRAGEGLGAYNEQFFGPGTRLTVL.

CDR3 protein: CASTSDRRERRTGELFF. The CDR3 nucleotides read TGTGCCAGCACCTCAGACCGGCGGGAGCGGCGCACCGGGGAGCTGTTTTTT. The V gene is TRBV28, the J gene TRBJ2-2, with 7 nucleotides matching TRBD2. The CDR3 covers 17 residues. J was trimmed by 4 bases and V by 7 bases; bases with no gene match: 15. The germline gives CDR1 MDHEN, CDR2 SYDVKM.

V gene TRBV7-2 combines with J gene TRBJ2-7, with D unclear. Germline V gene data show CDR1 as SGHTA and CDR2 as FQGNSA. The CDR3 loop spans 12 amino acids. The germline V and J ends were trimmed by 1 base and 2 bases, with 3 bases remaining between them. The CDR3 nucleotides are TGTGCCAGCAGCTTAGTTCCCTACGAGCAGTACTTC. Protein: CASSLVPYEQYF.

This clone was observed a few times. The rearrangement links TRBV6-2 or TRBV6-3 to TRBJ2-1, with 9 bases that match TRBD2. After removal of 0 bases from V and 6 bases from J, the junction contained 6 bases not matched to a gene. Germline V gene sequence: CDR1 MNHEY, CDR2 SVGEGT. This CDR3 is built from 16 residues. CDR3: CASSYSQRGAANEQFF. The CDR3 DNA sequence: TGTGCCAGCAGTTACTCACAGCGGGGGGCAGCCAATGAGCAGTTCTTC.

V is TRBV11-2 and J is TRBJ2-3; 7 bases line up with TRBD1. The length of the CDR3 is 15 residues. Germline values: CDR1 SGHAT, CDR2 FQNNGV. V gave up 6 bases and J gave up 0 bases; unmatched junction bases: 6. The CDR3 DNA sequence: TGTGCCAGCAGACGAACAGGGGAAAGCACAGATACGCAGTATTTT. The encoded protein is CASRRTGESTDTQYF.

The chain couples TRBV4-2 to TRBJ2-3, with unresolved D. This CDR3 comprises 12 residues. V lost 0 bases, J lost 5 bases, and 3 bases lay in between. Germline V gene data show CDR1 as LGHNA and CDR2 as YNFKEQ. This CDR3 reads CASSQEEDTQYF. The CDR3 DNA reads as TGTGCCAGCAGCCAAGAAGAAGATACGCAGTATTTT.

The chain combines TRBV6-5 with TRBJ2-3; D is unresolved. There are 11 residues in the CDR3. The germline gives CDR1 MNHEY, CDR2 SVGAGI. The V and J ends lost 6 bases and 1 base respectively, with 2 bases between them. The CDR3 is CASRGTDTQYF. DNA for the CDR3: TGTGCCAGCAGGGGCACAGATACGCAGTATTTT.

The chain joins TRBV19 to TRBJ1-5; D is perhaps TRBD1 (5 bases). From germline, CDR1 is LNHDA and CDR2 SQIVND (reference sequence). V was pared by 2 bases and J by 2 bases, with 13 bases between. This CDR3 region has 16 residues. Here the CDR3 reads CASSILGRGGNQPQHF. CDR3 DNA: TGTGCCAGTAGTATACTGGGTAGAGGGGGCAATCAGCCCCAGCATTTT.

CDR3 loop: CASREQGADYGYTF. As DNA, the CDR3 is TGTGCCAGTAGGGAACAGGGGGCCGACTATGGCTACACCTTC. V gene TRBV19 combines with J gene TRBJ1-2, with 9 bases that match TRBD1. This CDR3 is 14 amino acids long. The germline CDR1 and CDR2 sequences are LNHDA and SQIVND (reference sequence). J gave up 3 bases and V 6 bases, and 5 bases lay outside the gene matches.

This chain joins TRBV7-9 and TRBJ2-5; 8 bases agree with TRBD1. The CDR3 contains 14 residues. The germline V gene has CDR1 SEHNR and CDR2 FQNEAQ (reference sequence). The trim removed 1 base at V and 2 bases at J, leaving 0 bases unmatched. As DNA, the CDR3 is TGTGCCAGCAGCTTAGACAGGGGGCAAGAGACCCAGTACTTC. Protein product: CASSLDRGQETQYF.

The chain uses TRBV9 and TRBJ1-1; 7 nucleotides align to TRBD1. From germline, CDR1 is SGDLS and CDR2 YYNGEE. This CDR3 has 17 amino acids. J was trimmed by 0 bases and V by 1 base; bases with no gene match: 9. The CDR3 region is CASSVTGTAYMNTEAFF. As DNA, the CDR3 is TGTGCCAGCAGCGTAACGGGGACAGCTTACATGAACACTGAAGCTTTCTTT.

CDR3 nucleotide sequence: TGTGCCACTACGGACAGGCATAGCAATCAGCCCCAGCATTTT. Amino acids: CATTDRHSNQPQHF. The rearrangement uses TRBV10-3 and TRBJ1-5; 7 positions agree with TRBD1. Germline V gene sequence: CDR1 ENHRY, CDR2 SYGVKD. CDR3 length: 14 residues. Losses at the gene ends were 10 bases for V and 0 bases for J; bases not matched to a gene: 6.